This TCR beta chain was profiled in a study of early T cells in non-severe SARS-CoV-2 infection. This clonotype was counted ten times or more. Germline loops: CDR1 MGHRA, CDR2 YSYEKL. The length of the CDR3 is 18 residues. V was pared by 0 bases and J by 0 bases, with 10 bases of the junction left unmatched. One entry per CDR3 protein, called by TCRdb with MiXCR from the 5' RACE reads. The sample shows some 91,000 distinct CDR3 sequences, more than 9.5% of them seen only once. The sequence was collected from an adult who was a healthcare worker with PCR-confirmed SARS-CoV-2 infection or an uninfected control (not recorded which). Sequencing used whole blood, obtained at baseline. The chain employs TRBV4-1 and TRBJ2-5, with 7 bases aligning to TRBD2. The CDR3 DNA reads TGCGCCAGCAGCCAAGATGCTTCCGGGACTACGTACCAAGAGACCCAGTACTTC. Protein: CASSQDASGTTYQETQYF.